A selection of T cell receptor beta chains follows, all from one sample in a study of monozygotic twins with inflammatory bowel disease. TCRdb reworked the 5' RACE reads into one entry per CDR3 protein, no DNA. The sample data list fewer than 400,000 distinct CDR3 sequences. Sequenced sample: blood. The origin of the receptors is a human donor with ulcerative colitis or Crohn's disease, or a healthy co-twin of an affected twin (not recorded which). CDR3s include the opening cysteine and the closing phenylalanine or tryptophan.

j_call v_call cdr3_aa
TRBJ1-1 TRBV28 CASTYLGQAFF
TRBJ2-7 TRBV18 CASSWDYLNEQYF
TRBJ2-7 TRBV5-1 CASSNPWAGGSEQYF
TRBJ2-1 TRBV30 CAWEVGGSGNEQFF
TRBJ2-1 TRBV20-1 CSAREVLAGEQFF
TRBJ2-1 TRBV18 CASLGSAYNEQFF
TRBJ2-7 TRBV6-5 CASRPGSSYEQYF
TRBJ2-7 TRBV4-2 CASSQPTPGMRYEQYF
TRBJ1-1 TRBV20-1 CSASRSGWETEAFF
TRBJ2-1 TRBV5-4 CASSLILVGSSYNEQFF
TRBJ1-5 TRBV7-9 CASSFVTADQPQHF
TRBJ1-2 TRBV28 CASSSRGRGYGYTF
TRBJ1-6 TRBV25-1 CASSVGFNSPLHF
TRBJ2-7 TRBV5-6 CASSPLLAGEQYF
TRBJ1-2 TRBV28 CASSRDRGFGYTF
TRBJ1-4 TRBV7-8 CASSPLGAFATNEKLFF
TRBJ2-2 TRBV7-9 CASSLASATGELFF
TRBJ2-3 TRBV6-1 CASTLRGRKDTQYF
TRBJ2-7 TRBV6-6 CASSYYRAGQYF
TRBJ1-2 TRBV5-1 CASSRGQNYGYTF
TRBJ2-7 TRBV5-4 CASSLVGDYEQYF
TRBJ1-1 TRBV5-1 CASSPDWGNTEAFF
TRBJ2-7 TRBV6-5 CASSYARQGSRNEQYF
TRBJ2-1 TRBV24-1 CATSPGDEQFF
TRBJ1-1 TRBV7-9 CASGTGNTEAFF
TRBJ2-5 TRBV7-2 CAISLVIRTGGETQYF
TRBJ2-1 TRBV7-2 CASSLLAGPARDEQFF
TRBJ2-7 TRBV3-1 CASSHGTIRYEQYF
TRBJ2-7 TRBV9 CASSVAGTGQLYEQYF
TRBJ2-2 TRBV7-2 CASSFGRAQTGELFF
TRBJ1-3 TRBV6-1 CASSAPVTSGNTIYF
TRBJ2-1 TRBV7-2 CASRKTSGLYNEQFF
TRBJ1-2 TRBV6-1 CASSGDRGLGGYTF
TRBJ2-1 TRBV18 CASSPPCINEQFF
TRBJ2-5 TRBV5-1 CASSPLGARQETQYF
TRBJ2-3 TRBV5-6 CASSQSTDTQYF
TRBJ2-3 TRBV20-1 CSARDYRSALNTQYF
TRBJ2-2 TRBV28 CASSGSFWGQGPNTGELFF
TRBJ2-3 TRBV20-1 CSARDSGDTQYF
TRBJ2-3 TRBV4-3 CASSREPGLKADTQYF
TRBJ2-5 TRBV4-2 CASSRSRTGGGETQYF
TRBJ1-1 TRBV6-1 CASSRPGTAFSSAFF
TRBJ2-3 TRBV29-1 CSVERGGDTQYF
TRBJ2-1 TRBV5-4 CASSATLSGRYNEQFF
TRBJ2-2 TRBV27 CASSANVHFVSGGELFF
TRBJ2-1 TRBV28 CASKPAGGRSEQFF
TRBJ2-3 TRBV6-5 CASSWAGDTDTQYF
TRBJ1-4 TRBV27 CASSFGLGNEKLFF
TRBJ1-5 TRBV3-1 CASSAWTDQPQHF
TRBJ2-6 TRBV7-2 CASSFQGGGANVLTF
TRBJ2-7 TRBV28 CASSFARRQYF
TRBJ2-5 TRBV28 CASRPPGPLRETQYF
TRBJ1-1 TRBV20-1 CSARDLKWTAASEAFF
TRBJ1-5 TRBV18 CASSPQRDSNQPQHF
TRBJ2-2 TRBV12-3/TRBV12-4 CASSGSGGVFPGELFF
TRBJ2-7 TRBV30 CAWGQLTYEQYF
TRBJ2-2 TRBV14 CASRPWGEVDTGELFF
TRBJ2-1 TRBV2 CASSGWRPWEFF
TRBJ1-5 TRBV6-2/TRBV6-3 CASSGQGGSVGQPQHF
TRBJ2-1 TRBV7-8 CASSLTPEQFF